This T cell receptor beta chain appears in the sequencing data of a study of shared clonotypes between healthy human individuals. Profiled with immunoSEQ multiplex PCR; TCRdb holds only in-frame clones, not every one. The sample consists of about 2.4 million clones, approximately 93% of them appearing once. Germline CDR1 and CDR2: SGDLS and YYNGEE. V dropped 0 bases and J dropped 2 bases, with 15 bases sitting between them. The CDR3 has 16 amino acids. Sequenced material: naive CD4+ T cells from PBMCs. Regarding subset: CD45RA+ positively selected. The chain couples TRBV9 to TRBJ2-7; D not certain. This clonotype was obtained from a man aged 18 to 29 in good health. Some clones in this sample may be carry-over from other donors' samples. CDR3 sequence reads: CASSVASAVGTYEQYF. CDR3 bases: TGTGCCAGCAGCGTAGCTTCCGCAGTTGGAACCTACGAGCAGTACTTC. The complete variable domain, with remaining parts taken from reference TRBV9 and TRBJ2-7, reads DSGVTQTPKHLITATGQRVTLRCSPRSGDLSVYWYQQSLDQGLQFLIQYYNGEERAKGNILERFSAQQFPDLHSELNLSSLELGDSALYFCASSVASAVGTYEQYFGPGTRLTVT.